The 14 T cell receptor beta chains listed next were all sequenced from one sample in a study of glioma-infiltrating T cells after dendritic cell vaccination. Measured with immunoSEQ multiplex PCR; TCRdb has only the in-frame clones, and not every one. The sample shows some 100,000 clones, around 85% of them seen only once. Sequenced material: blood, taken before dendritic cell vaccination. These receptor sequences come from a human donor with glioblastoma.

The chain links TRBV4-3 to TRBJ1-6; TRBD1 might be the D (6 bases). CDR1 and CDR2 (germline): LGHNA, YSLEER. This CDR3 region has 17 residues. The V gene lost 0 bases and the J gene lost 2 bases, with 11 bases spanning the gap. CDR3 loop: CASSQDTGRPYNSPLHF. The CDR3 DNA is TGCGCCAGCAGCCAAGATACAGGGAGACCCTATAATTCACCCCTCCACTTT.

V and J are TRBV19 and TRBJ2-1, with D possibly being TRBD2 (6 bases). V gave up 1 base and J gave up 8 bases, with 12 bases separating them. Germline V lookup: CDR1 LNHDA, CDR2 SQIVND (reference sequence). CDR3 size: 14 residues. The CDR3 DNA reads TGTGCCAGTAGTATAGGCGGGATGGAGTATGAGCAGTTCTTC. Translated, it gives CASSIGGMEYEQFF.

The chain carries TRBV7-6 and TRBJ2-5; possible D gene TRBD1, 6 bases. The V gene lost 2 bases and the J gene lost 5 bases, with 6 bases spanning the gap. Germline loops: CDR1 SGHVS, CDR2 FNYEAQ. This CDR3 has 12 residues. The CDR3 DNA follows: TGTGCCAGCAGCTTAAGGGGGGAGACCCAGTACTTC. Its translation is CASSLRGETQYF.

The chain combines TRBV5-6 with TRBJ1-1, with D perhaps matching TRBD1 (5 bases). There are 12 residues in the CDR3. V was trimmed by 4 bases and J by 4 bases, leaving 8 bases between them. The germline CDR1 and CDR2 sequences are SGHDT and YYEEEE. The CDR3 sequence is CASSSGGTEAFF. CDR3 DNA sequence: TGTGCCAGCAGCAGCGGGGGCACTGAAGCTTTCTTT.

The CDR3 here is CASSPLAGGLIEQFF. The DNA of the CDR3 is TGTGCCAGCAGTCCCCTAGCGGGGGGGCTTATTGAGCAGTTCTTC. The chain uses TRBV27 and TRBJ2-1; 12 bases fit TRBD2. Trimming removed 5 bases from V and 9 bases from J; junction bases left unmatched: 8. Germline CDR1 and CDR2: MNHEY and SMNVEV (reference sequence). The CDR3 extends over 15 amino acids.

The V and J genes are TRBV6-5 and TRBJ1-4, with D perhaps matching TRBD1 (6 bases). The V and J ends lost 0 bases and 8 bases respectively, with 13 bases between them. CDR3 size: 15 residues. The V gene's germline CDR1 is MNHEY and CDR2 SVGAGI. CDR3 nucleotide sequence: TGTGCCAGCAGTTACTCGTCACAGGGACGGGAAAAACTGTTTTTT. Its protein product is CASSYSSQGREKLFF.

CDR3 loop: CASSVAGRETQYF. The CDR3 DNA reads as TGTGCCAGCAGCGTAGCGGGTAGGGAGACCCAGTACTTC. V usage is TRBV9 and J usage is TRBJ2-5; D remains ambiguous. CDR3 size: 13 residues. In germline, CDR1 is SGDLS, CDR2 YYNGEE. V lost 0 bases and J lost 5, with 8 bases in between.

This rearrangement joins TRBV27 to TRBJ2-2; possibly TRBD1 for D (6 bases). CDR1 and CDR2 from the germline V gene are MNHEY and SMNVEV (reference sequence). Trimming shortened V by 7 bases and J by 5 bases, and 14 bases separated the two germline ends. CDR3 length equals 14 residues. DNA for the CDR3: TGTGCCAGCACCGTTACAGGGTATACCGGGGAGCTGTTTTTT. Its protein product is CASTVTGYTGELFF.

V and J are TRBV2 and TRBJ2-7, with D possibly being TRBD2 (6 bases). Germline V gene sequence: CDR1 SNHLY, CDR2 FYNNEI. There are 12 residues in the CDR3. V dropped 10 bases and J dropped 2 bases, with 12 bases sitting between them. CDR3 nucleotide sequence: TGTGCCACCGCCGGGGGTCCCTACGAGCAGTACTTC. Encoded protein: CATAGGPYEQYF.

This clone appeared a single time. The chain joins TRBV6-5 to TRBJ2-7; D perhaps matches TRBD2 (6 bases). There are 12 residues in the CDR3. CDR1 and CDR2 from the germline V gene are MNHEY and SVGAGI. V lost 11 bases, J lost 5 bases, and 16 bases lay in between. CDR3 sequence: CAGGTGRHEQYF. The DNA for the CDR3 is TGTGCCGGAGGGACCGGGCGGCACGAGCAGTACTTC.

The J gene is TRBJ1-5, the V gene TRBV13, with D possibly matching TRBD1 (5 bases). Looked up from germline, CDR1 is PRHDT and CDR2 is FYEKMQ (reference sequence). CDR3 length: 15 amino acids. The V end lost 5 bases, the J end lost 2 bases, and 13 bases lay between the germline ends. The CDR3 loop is CASSPGGLGNQPQHF. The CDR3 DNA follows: TGTGCCAGCAGCCCGGGGGGTCTCGGCAATCAGCCCCAGCATTTT.

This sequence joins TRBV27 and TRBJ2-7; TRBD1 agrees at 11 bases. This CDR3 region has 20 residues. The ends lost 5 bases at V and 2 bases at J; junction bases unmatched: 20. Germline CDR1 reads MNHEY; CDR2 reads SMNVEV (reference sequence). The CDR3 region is CASSILPGQGVGANPYEQYF. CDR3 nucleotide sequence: TGTGCCAGCAGTATATTACCGGGACAGGGGGTTGGCGCTAACCCCTACGAGCAGTACTTC.

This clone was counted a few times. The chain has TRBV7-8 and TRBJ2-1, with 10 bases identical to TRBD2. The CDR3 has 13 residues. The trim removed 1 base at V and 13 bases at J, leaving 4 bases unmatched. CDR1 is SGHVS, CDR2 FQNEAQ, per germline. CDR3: CASSLERGGVQFF. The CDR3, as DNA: TGTGCCAGCAGCTTAGAGCGGGGGGGCGTCCAGTTCTTC.

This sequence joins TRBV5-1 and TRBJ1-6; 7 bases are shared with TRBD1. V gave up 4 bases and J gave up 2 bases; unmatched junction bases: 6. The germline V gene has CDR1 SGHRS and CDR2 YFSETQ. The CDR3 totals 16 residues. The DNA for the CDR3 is TGCGCCAGCAGCGGGACAGAAGATCCCTATAATTCACCCCTCCACTTT. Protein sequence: CASSGTEDPYNSPLHF.